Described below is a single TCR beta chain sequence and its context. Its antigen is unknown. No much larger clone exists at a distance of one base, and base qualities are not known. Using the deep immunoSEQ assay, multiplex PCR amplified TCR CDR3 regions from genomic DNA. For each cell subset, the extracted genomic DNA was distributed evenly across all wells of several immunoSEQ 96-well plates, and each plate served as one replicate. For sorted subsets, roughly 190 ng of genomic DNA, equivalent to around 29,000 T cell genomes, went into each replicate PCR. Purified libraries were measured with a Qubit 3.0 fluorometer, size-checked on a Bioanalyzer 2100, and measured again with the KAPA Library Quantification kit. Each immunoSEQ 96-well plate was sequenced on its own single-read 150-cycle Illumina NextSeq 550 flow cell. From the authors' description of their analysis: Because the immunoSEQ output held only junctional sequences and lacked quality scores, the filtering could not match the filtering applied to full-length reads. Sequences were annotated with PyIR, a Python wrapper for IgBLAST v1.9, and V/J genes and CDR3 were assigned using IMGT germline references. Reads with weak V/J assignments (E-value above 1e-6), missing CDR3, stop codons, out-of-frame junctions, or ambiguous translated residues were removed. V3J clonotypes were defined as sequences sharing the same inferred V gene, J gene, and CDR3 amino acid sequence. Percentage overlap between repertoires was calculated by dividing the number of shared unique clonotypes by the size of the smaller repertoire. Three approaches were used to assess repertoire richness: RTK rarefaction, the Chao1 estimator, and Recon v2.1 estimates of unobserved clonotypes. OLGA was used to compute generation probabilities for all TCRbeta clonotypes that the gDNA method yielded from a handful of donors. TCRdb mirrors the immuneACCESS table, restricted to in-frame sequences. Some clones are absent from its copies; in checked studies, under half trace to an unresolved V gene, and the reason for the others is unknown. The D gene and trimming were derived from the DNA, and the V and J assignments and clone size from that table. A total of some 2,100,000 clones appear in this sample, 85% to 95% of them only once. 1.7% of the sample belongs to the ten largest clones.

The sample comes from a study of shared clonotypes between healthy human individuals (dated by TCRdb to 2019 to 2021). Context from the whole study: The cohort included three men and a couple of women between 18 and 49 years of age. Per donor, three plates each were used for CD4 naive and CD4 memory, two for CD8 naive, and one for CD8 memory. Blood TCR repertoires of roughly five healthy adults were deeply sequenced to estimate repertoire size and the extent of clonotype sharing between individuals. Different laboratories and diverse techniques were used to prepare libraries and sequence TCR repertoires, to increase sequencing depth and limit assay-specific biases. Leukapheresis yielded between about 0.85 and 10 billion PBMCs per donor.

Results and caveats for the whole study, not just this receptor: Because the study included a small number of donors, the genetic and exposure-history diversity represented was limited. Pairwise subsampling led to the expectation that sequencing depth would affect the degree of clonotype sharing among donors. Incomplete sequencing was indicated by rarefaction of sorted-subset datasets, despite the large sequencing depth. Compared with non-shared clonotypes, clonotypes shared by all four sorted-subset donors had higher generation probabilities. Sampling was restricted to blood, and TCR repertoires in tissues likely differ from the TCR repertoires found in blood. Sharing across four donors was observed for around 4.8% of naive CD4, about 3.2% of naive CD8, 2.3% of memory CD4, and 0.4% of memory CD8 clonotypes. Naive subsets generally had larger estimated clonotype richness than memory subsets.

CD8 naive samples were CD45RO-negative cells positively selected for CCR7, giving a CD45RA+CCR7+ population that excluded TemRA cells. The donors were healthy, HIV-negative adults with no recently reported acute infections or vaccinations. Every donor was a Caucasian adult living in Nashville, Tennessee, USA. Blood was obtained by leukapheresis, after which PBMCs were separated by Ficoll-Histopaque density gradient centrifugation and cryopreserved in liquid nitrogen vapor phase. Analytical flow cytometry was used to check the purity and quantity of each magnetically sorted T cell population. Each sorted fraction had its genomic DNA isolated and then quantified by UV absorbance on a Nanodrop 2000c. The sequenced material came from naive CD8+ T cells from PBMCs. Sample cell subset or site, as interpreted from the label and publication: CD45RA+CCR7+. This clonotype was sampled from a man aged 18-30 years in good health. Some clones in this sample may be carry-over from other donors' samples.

The bases are TGTGCCAGCAGTTTATTGGGGTGGACTGAAGCTTTCTTT. This encodes CASSLLGWTEAFF. Rearrangement joined TRBV28 to TRBJ1-1; a confident D gene designation cannot be given. Including the terminal cysteine and phenylalanine, the CDR3 comprises 13 residues. Only the CDR3 portion is preserved as DNA: 39 bases, with reading frame beginning at the first base. CDR1 and CDR2, looked up from the germline V gene, are MDHEN and SYDVKM. Trimming takes 1 base from V and 5 bases from J, and the germline ends sit 8 bases apart.